A single sample is the source of the 23 T cell receptor beta chains below, sequenced in a study of molecular identifiers for immune sequencing clone quantification. Each CDR3 protein is one row after TCRdb ran MiXCR on the PCR reads. The sample lists over 90,000 distinct CDR3 sequences, 35% seen once, with about 9.1% in the top ten. The specimen was naive CD8+ T cells from blood, with Jurkat cell RNA spiked in. Subset noted: FACS-sorted CD8+CD4-CCR7+CD45RA+ naive T cells. These receptors were obtained from a human donor in good health. Some libraries in this study had Jurkat cell RNA spiked in.

This clonotype turned up a few times. Germline and junction disagree at one end, which may indicate a read error. V usage is TRBV9 and J usage is TRBJ1-1, with no clear D. Germline CDR1 reads SGDLS; CDR2 reads YYNGEE. This CDR3 has 12 residues. CDR3 residues: CASRDPDTEAFF. In DNA, the CDR3 is TGTGCCAGCAGAGACCCCGACACGGAAGCTTTCTTT.

The V and J genes are TRBV6-2 or TRBV6-3 and TRBJ2-7; D is unresolved. The CDR3 spans 14 residues. Germline CDR1 is MNHEY and CDR2 is SVGEGT. V gave up 3 bases and J gave up 2 bases, with 11 bases separating them. The CDR3 is CASSYFTPAYEQYF. CDR3 DNA: TGTGCCAGCAGTTATTTCACCCCCGCCTACGAGCAGTACTTC.

Details on this clonotype: The conserved phenylalanine or tryptophan normally closing the CDR3 is absent here, so this likely arose from a read error. The chain joins TRBV27 to TRBJ2-3; D might be TRBD2 (7 bases). Looked up from germline, CDR1 is MNHEY and CDR2 is SMNVEV (reference sequence). CDR3 size: 15 residues. The V and J ends lost 3 bases and 6 bases respectively, with 16 bases between them. CDR3 DNA sequence: TGTGCCAGCAGTTTCTGGACTAGGGGGATGGATACGCAGTATTTA. It is translated as CASSFWTRGMDTQYL.

This chain connects TRBV12-3 or TRBV12-4 to TRBJ2-1; 8 positions match TRBD2. J was trimmed by 6 bases and V by 6 bases; bases with no gene match: 7. There are 14 residues in the CDR3. Here the CDR3 reads CASSGTSVFNEQFF. The CDR3 bases are TGTGCCAGCAGCGGGACTAGTGTTTTCAATGAGCAGTTCTTC.

Concerning this clonotype: A much larger clone lies a single base off, so this may be a read error. The rearrangement joins TRBV29-1 to TRBJ1-1, with a tentative D call TRBD1 (5 bases). Looked up from germline, CDR1 is SQVTM and CDR2 is ANQGSEA. CDR3 length equals 11 residues. The CDR3 reads CSVAKDTEASF. CDR3 DNA: TGCAGCGTTGCTAAGGACACTGAAGCTTCCTTT.

In its sample, this clonotype was seen a few times. The rearrangement uses TRBV12-5 and TRBJ2-5; the D gene could be TRBD1 or TRBD2 (5 bases each). Per germline, CDR1 LGHNT and CDR2 FRNRAP. This CDR3 has 13 amino acids. V was clipped by 4 bases and J by 9 bases, with 15 bases between them. The CDR3 nucleotides read TGTGCTAGTGGTTCGGGGACCCAGTCGGCCCAGTACTTC. Translating gives CASGSGTQSAQYF.

This clonotype has ten or more counts. The chain uses TRBV27 and TRBJ2-3, with D uncertain. The V end lost 5 bases, the J end lost 0 bases, and 6 bases lay between the germline ends. This CDR3 is built from 13 residues. CDR1 is MNHEY, CDR2 SMNVEV, per germline (reference sequence). The CDR3 here is CASSPSSTDTQYF. The CDR3 nucleotides are TGTGCCAGCAGTCCCTCTAGCACAGATACGCAGTATTTT.

V is TRBV5-6 and J is TRBJ2-7, with D unresolved. V was cut by 0 bases and J by 0 bases, with 10 bases left in between. The CDR3 is 15 amino acids. CDR1 is SGHDT and CDR2 is YYEEEE in the germline V gene. The CDR3 DNA is TGTGCCAGCAGCTTGGCTGGGTTTCCCTCCTACGAGCAGTACTTC. Its translation: CASSLAGFPSYEQYF.

The chain links TRBV6-6 to TRBJ2-7, with D perhaps matching TRBD1 (6 bases). V lost 8 bases and J 7 bases, leaving 30 bases between the germline ends. The CDR3 length is 17 residues. Germline CDR1 is MNHNY and CDR2 is SVGAGI (reference sequence). CDR3 nucleotides: TGTGCCAGCCTCGGACAGCCCCCCCGGAACGTAGGGTGGGAGCAGTACTTC. This encodes CASLGQPPRNVGWEQYF.

The V call is TRBV6-2 or TRBV6-3, the J call TRBJ2-1; 12 bases map to TRBD2. V lost 7 bases and J lost 9; bases outside the gene matches: 13. Per germline, CDR1 MNHEY and CDR2 SVGEGT. The CDR3 is 16 amino acids. The CDR3 reads CASTLTTSGSRVEQFF. In nucleotides, the CDR3 is TGTGCCAGCACTTTAACGACTAGCGGGAGCCGGGTTGAGCAGTTCTTC.

The chain carries TRBV7-2 and TRBJ2-7; D gene unclear. The V end was cut by 3 bases, the J end by 9 bases, with 15 bases between. The CDR3 covers 13 residues. Germline V gene lookup returns CDR1 SGHTA and CDR2 FQGNSA. The CDR3 sequence: CASSLSLLGWQYF. CDR3 sequence (DNA): TGTGCCAGCAGCTTGTCCCTTCTTGGATGGCAGTACTTC.

About this clonotype: Just one base apart from a much larger clone, this may be a read error. V is TRBV7-9 and J is TRBJ2-6; D is undetermined. Germline V gene data show CDR1 as SEHNR and CDR2 as FQNEAQ (reference sequence). The CDR3 spans 15 residues. The V end was cut by 11 bases, the J end by 1 base, with 15 bases between. The CDR3 DNA sequence: TGTGCCTGCAATGGGTATCGGTCTGGGGCCAACGTCCTGACTTTC. Protein product: CACNGYRSGANVLTF.

This clonotype was picked up a small number of times. This chain joins TRBV20-1 and TRBJ2-2; D gene ambiguous. The CDR3 sequence is 13 residues long. V lost 4 bases, J lost 4 bases, and 10 bases lay in between. Germline loops: CDR1 DFQATT, CDR2 SNEGSKA (reference sequence). The CDR3 spells CSATSWATGELFF. CDR3 sequence (DNA): TGCAGTGCTACTTCCTGGGCCACCGGGGAGCTGTTTTTT.

As to this clonotype: In this CDR3 the conserved last residue, phenylalanine or tryptophan, is missing, so a read error is likely. This sequence joins TRBV2 and TRBJ2-7; perhaps TRBD1 as D (5 bases). The CDR3 extends over 11 amino acids. The V gene lost 7 bases and the J gene lost 7 bases, with 11 bases spanning the gap. Germline CDR1 reads SNHLY; CDR2 reads FYNNEI. The CDR3: CASTGLSEQYL. CDR3 coding DNA: TGTGCCAGCACAGGGCTATCGGAGCAGTACCTC.

V is TRBV10-3 and J is TRBJ2-1, with D unresolved. V was pared by 0 bases and J by 2 bases, with 8 bases between. The CDR3 contains 15 residues. From germline, CDR1 is ENHRY and CDR2 SYGVKD. This chain's CDR3 is CAISESIVAYNEQFF. The CDR3 nucleotides read TGTGCCATCAGTGAGTCGATAGTCGCCTACAATGAGCAGTTCTTC.

This chain uses TRBV27 with TRBJ1-1; 7 positions agree with TRBD1. The V and J ends lost 6 bases and 1 base, in that order; junction bases with no gene match: 2. CDR1 and CDR2 from the germline V gene are MNHEY and SMNVEV (reference sequence). The CDR3 has 13 residues. The CDR3 spells CASRTGRNTEAFF. CDR3 nucleotides: TGTGCCAGCAGGACAGGGAGGAACACTGAAGCTTTCTTT.

J is TRBJ1-2 and V is TRBV4-3; D remains ambiguous. This CDR3 region has 16 residues. With 1 base removed from V and 8 bases from J, the gap between germline ends came to 20 bases. CDR1 is LGHNA and CDR2 is YSLEER in the germline V gene. CDR3 bases: TGCGCCAGCAGCCAAGGAGTCAGATCTTACTTTGAGGGCTACACCTTC. Its protein is CASSQGVRSYFEGYTF.

This clonotype has only a few counts. The chain is built from TRBV12-3 or TRBV12-4 and TRBJ2-1; 7 bases map to TRBD2. V was pared by 3 bases and J by 0 bases, with 8 bases of the junction left unmatched. The CDR3 runs 17 residues. The CDR3 is CASSFSPAGSSYNEQFF. The CDR3 DNA reads as TGTGCCAGCAGTTTTAGTCCAGCGGGGAGCTCCTACAATGAGCAGTTCTTC.

This clonotype was picked up one time. This clone may be a read error of a much larger clone one base away. The chain recombines TRBV5-6 with TRBJ1-1; tentative D call: TRBD1 (5 bases). Germline CDR1 and CDR2: SGHDT and YYEEEE. CDR3 length equals 15 residues. CDR3 nucleotides: TGTGCCAACAGCAACACCGGGGCAGGGTCCACTGAAGCTTTCTTT. It is translated as CANSNTGAGSTEAFF. Together with reference TRBV5-6 and TRBJ1-1, the CDR3 gives the full variable domain: DAGVTQSPTHLIKTRGQQVTLRCSPKSGHDTVSWYQQALGQGPQFIFQYYEEEERQRGNFPDRFSGHQFPNYSSELNVNALLLGDSALYLCANSNTGAGSTEAFFGQGTRLTVV.

J is TRBJ1-4 and V is TRBV29-1; TRBD1 might be the D (5 bases). The length of the CDR3 is 14 residues. Deletions cut 7 bases from V and 1 base from J, with 13 bases between. CDR1 and CDR2 from the germline V gene are SQVTM and ANQGSEA. CDR3 sequence reads: CSGTFDRTNEKLFF. The CDR3 DNA is TGCAGCGGCACCTTTGACAGAACTAATGAAAAACTGTTTTTT.

As concerns this clonotype: At one of its ends the junction is not consistent with the germline gene, which may arise from a read error. The V and J genes are TRBV9 and TRBJ2-2; D gene uncertain. The CDR3 runs to 16 residues. Germline values: CDR1 SGDLS, CDR2 YYNGEE. CDR3 coding DNA: TGTGCCAGCACCGTACCAAATTGGCCTGGGGCCGGGGAGCTGTTTTTT. As protein: CASTVPNWPGAGELFF.

This chain links TRBV7-9 with TRBJ2-1; 9 bases agree with TRBD1. The length of the CDR3 is 15 residues. The V gene end was trimmed by 1 base and the J gene end by 3 bases; junction bases not matched to a gene: 1. CDR1 and CDR2 from the germline V gene are SEHNR and FQNEAQ (reference sequence). In DNA form, the CDR3 reads TGTGCCAGCAGCTTAGGGACAGGGGTCTACAATGAGCAGTTCTTC. Translated: CASSLGTGVYNEQFF.

V usage is TRBV14 and J usage is TRBJ2-6, with 13 positions matching TRBD2. V was pared by 4 bases and J by 0 bases, with 9 bases of the junction left unmatched. Germline loops: CDR1 SGHDN, CDR2 FVKESK. The CDR3 runs 20 residues. Here the CDR3 DNA reads TGTGCCAGCAGCCGAGGACTAGCGGGAGAGTCCAACTCTGGGGCCAACGTCCTGACTTTC. Translating it yields CASSRGLAGESNSGANVLTF.